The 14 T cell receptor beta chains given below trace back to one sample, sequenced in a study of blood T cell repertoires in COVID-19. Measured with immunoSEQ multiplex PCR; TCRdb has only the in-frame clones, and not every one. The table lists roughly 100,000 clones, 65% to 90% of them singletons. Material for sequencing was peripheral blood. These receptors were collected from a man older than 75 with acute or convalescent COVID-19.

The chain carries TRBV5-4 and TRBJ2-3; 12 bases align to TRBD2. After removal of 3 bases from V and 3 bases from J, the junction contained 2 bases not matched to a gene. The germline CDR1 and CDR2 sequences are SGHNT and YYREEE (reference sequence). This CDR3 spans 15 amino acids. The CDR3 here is CASSSTSGRTDTQYF. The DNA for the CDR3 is TGTGCCAGCAGCTCGACTAGCGGGAGAACAGATACGCAGTATTTT.

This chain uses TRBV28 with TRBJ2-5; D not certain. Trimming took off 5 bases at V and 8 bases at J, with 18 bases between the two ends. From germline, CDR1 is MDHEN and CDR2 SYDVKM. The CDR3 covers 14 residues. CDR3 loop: CASSPPRGQFTQYF. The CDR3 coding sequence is TGTGCCAGCAGTCCCCCCCGCGGCCAATTCACCCAGTACTTC.

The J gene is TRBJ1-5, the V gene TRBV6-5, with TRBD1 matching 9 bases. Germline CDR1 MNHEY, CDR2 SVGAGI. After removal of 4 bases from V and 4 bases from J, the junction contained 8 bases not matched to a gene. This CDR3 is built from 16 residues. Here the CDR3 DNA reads TGTGCCAGCAGTTCCCATACAGGGGGCTATAATCAGCCCCAGCATTTT. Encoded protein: CASSSHTGGYNQPQHF.

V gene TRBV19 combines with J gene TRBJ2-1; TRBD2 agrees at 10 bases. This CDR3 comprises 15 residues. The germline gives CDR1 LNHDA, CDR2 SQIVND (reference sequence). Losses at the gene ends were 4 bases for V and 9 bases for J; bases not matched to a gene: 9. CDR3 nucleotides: TGTGCCAGTAGTAGGGCTAGCGGGAGAAGGAGTGAGCAGTTCTTC. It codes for CASSRASGRRSEQFF.

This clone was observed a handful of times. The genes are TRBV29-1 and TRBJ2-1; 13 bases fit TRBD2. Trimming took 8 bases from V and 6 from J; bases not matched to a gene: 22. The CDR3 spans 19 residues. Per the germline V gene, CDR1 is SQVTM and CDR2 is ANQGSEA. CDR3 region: CSTRRRDARTSGSPNEQFF. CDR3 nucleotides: TGCAGCACTCGAAGAAGGGACGCCCGGACTAGCGGGAGTCCCAATGAGCAGTTCTTC.

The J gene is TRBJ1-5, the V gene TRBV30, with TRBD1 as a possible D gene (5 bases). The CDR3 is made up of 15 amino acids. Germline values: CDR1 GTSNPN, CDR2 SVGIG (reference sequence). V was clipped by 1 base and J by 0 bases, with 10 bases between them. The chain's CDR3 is CAWSAGNPSNQPQHF. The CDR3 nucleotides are TGTGCCTGGAGTGCAGGGAATCCTAGCAATCAGCCCCAGCATTTT.

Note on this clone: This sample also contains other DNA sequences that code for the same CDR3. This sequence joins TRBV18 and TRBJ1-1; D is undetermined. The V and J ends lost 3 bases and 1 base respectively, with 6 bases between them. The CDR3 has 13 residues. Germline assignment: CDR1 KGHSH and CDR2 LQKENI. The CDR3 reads CASSPSGNTEAFF. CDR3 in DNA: TGTGCCAGCTCACCGTCAGGGAACACTGAAGCTTTCTTT.

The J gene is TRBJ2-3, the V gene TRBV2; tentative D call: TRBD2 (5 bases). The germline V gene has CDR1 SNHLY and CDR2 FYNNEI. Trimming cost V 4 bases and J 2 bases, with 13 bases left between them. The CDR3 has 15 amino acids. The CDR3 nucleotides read TGTGCCAGCAGTGTACTAGGATTTATCACAGATACGCAGTATTTT. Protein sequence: CASSVLGFITDTQYF.

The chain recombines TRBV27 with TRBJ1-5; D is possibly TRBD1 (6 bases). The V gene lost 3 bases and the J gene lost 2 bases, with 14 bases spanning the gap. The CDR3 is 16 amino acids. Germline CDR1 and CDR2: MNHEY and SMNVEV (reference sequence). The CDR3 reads CASSFGRGTGNQPQHF. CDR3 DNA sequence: TGTGCCAGCAGTTTTGGCAGGGGTACTGGCAATCAGCCCCAGCATTTT.

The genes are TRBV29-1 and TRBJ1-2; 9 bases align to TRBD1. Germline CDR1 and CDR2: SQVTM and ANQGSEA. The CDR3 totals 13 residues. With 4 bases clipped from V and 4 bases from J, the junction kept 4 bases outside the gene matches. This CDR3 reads CSVGDREGYGYTF. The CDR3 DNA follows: TGCAGCGTTGGGGACAGGGAAGGCTATGGCTACACCTTC.

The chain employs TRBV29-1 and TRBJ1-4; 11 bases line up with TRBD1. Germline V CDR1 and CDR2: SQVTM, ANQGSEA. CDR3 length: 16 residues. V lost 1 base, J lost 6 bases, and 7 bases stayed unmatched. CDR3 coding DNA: TGCAGCGTTGAAGGGACAGGGGGCGCGAATTATGAAAAACTGTTTTTT. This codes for CSVEGTGGANYEKLFF.

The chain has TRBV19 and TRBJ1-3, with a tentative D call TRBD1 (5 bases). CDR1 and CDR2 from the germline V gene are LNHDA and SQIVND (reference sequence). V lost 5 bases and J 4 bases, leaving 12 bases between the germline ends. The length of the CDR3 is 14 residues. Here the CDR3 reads CASSFQGYGNTIYF. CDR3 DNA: TGTGCCAGTAGTTTTCAGGGATACGGAAACACCATATATTTT.

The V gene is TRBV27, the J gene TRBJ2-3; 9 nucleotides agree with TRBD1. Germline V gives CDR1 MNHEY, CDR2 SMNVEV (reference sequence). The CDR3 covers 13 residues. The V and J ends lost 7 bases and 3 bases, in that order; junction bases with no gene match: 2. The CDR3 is CASMDRGTDTQYF. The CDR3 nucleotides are TGTGCCAGCATGGACAGGGGAACAGATACGCAGTATTTT.

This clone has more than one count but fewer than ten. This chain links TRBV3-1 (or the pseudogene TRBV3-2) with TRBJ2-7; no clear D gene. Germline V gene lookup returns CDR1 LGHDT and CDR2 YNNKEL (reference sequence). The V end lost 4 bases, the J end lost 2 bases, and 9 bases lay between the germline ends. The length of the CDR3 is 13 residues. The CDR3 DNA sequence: TGTGCCAGCAGCCCCAGCGTCGCCTACGAGCAGTACTTC. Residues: CASSPSVAYEQYF.